These T cell receptor beta chains were read from a single sample in a study of blood T cell repertoires in COVID-19. Libraries were prepared by immunoSEQ multiplex PCR; TCRdb keeps only in-frame clonotypes and omits some of them. The repertoire has about 160,000 clones, around four fifths of them found once; the top ten carry 11%. The specimen sequenced was peripheral blood. The origin of the receptors is a human donor in a cohort sampled during active COVID-19. Each CDR3 is given without its conserved first and last residue. D genes are given only for firm matches.

d_call: NA; v_call: TRBV9; cdr3_aa: ASTGGFSGNTIY
d_call: TRBD2; v_call: TRBV7-2; cdr3_aa: ASSPGLAGVGPHTQY
d_call: TRBD1; v_call: TRBV4-3; cdr3_aa: ASSQDARGQGGLTQY
d_call: TRBD2; v_call: TRBV5-1; cdr3_aa: ASSFGLAAYNEQF
d_call: TRBD1; v_call: TRBV11-2; cdr3_aa: ASSQDRGGQETQY
d_call: NA; v_call: TRBV27; cdr3_aa: ASSPGTLNNEQF
d_call: TRBD2; v_call: TRBV7-6; cdr3_aa: ASSSVAGVVGTGELF
d_call: TRBD2; v_call: TRBV15; cdr3_aa: ATRAGVAGGNEQF
d_call: TRBD1; v_call: TRBV15; cdr3_aa: ATSRPGPGQRIVAKNIQY
d_call: TRBD1; v_call: TRBV6-5; cdr3_aa: ASRSNGQGAGEQY
d_call: NA; v_call: TRBV30; cdr3_aa: AWSGGGAGNQPQH
d_call: NA; v_call: TRBV7-8; cdr3_aa: ASSERSPNTEAF
d_call: NA; v_call: TRBV27; cdr3_aa: ASSSTGVSYEQY
d_call: TRBD1; v_call: TRBV10-1; cdr3_aa: ASSEGGLPTDTQY
d_call: TRBD2; v_call: TRBV5-1; cdr3_aa: ASSLASSGSSYNEQF
d_call: NA; v_call: TRBV7-9; cdr3_aa: ASSPDRKTEAF
d_call: TRBD2; v_call: TRBV2; cdr3_aa: ASSQGLAVQETQY
d_call: TRBD1; v_call: TRBV6-6; cdr3_aa: ASSYGTANEAF
d_call: TRBD2; v_call: TRBV24-1; cdr3_aa: ATSLAGGGETQY
d_call: NA; v_call: TRBV28; cdr3_aa: ASGQREQY
d_call: NA; v_call: TRBV4-1; cdr3_aa: ASSQDGSSNQPQH
d_call: TRBD1; v_call: TRBV18; cdr3_aa: ASSPGDREGYT
d_call: NA; v_call: TRBV15; cdr3_aa: ATRTQASSPLH
d_call: NA; v_call: TRBV5-6; cdr3_aa: ASSTVRAEDTQY
d_call: NA; v_call: TRBV7-2; cdr3_aa: ASSLGGTSSYGYT
d_call: NA; v_call: TRBV28; cdr3_aa: ASSLGSSTDTQY
d_call: TRBD2; v_call: TRBV19; cdr3_aa: ASSIASGSFYNEQF
d_call: TRBD2; v_call: TRBV2; cdr3_aa: ASRAGLAGAVWETQY
d_call: NA; v_call: TRBV11-2; cdr3_aa: ASSLLRQELALH
d_call: TRBD1; v_call: TRBV6-5; cdr3_aa: ASRPRQGGGYT
d_call: TRBD1; v_call: TRBV19; cdr3_aa: ASSMAPGQGLFTEAF